These T cell receptor beta chains were read from a single sample in a study of blood T cell repertoires in COVID-19. The protocol was immunoSEQ multiplex PCR, while the TCRdb copy is restricted to in-frame clones and leaves out a portion. The table has 250,000 or so clones, roughly nine tenths seen once; the top ten hold approximately 2.6%. Source material: PBMCs or T cells enriched from blood (not recorded which). These receptors came from a woman in her late teens or twenties who had recovered from COVID-19. Each CDR3 is given with its conserved first and last residue. Fields, in order: V gene, D gene, J gene, clone size, CDR3 protein, CDR3 DNA. The D gene is left open where the match is weak. A clone size is listed for some rows: how often the clone was seen (once, few, many), or a class if it is expanded.

TRBV30	TRBD2	TRBJ2-5	NA	CAWRRGLAGAQETQYF	TGTGCCTGGAGGCGTGGACTAGCGGGGGCCCAAGAGACCCAGTACTTC
TRBV5-1	TRBD2	TRBJ2-7	few	CASSLVPGGGEQYF	TGCGCCAGCAGCTTGGTGCCGGGGGGTGGAGAGCAGTACTTC
TRBV11-2	NA	TRBJ1-6	NA	CASSQSPQGSVNSPLHF	TGTGCCAGCAGCCAGTCCCCGCAGGGCTCCGTTAATTCACCCCTCCACTTT
TRBV10-3	TRBD2	TRBJ2-2	NA	CAISESGGLVDTGELFF	TGTGCCATCAGTGAGTCGGGGGGACTAGTCGACACCGGGGAGCTGTTTTTT
TRBV4-1	NA	TRBJ2-5	NA	CASSPQGLGTQYF	TGCGCCAGCAGCCCACAGGGTTTGGGGACCCAGTACTTC
TRBV7-9	TRBD1	TRBJ1-1	NA	CASSLPPLTGGKNTEAFF	TGTGCCAGCAGCTTACCACCCCTGACAGGGGGCAAGAACACTGAAGCTTTCTTT
TRBV3-1/TRBV3-2	TRBD1	TRBJ1-1	once	CASSYGTGGTEAFF	TGTGCCAGCAGCTACGGGACAGGGGGCACTGAAGCTTTCTTT
TRBV6-4	TRBD1	TRBJ1-4	once	CASSDLGVGRGRDEKLFF	TGTGCCAGCAGTGACTTGGGGGTAGGCAGGGGGCGAGATGAAAAACTGTTTTTT
TRBV27	NA	TRBJ2-1	NA	CASSRRGSNEQFF	TGTGCCAGCAGTCGCCGGGGGTCCAATGAGCAGTTCTTC
TRBV11-2	TRBD1	TRBJ2-7	NA	CASSSSGTDFYEQYF	TGTGCCAGCAGTTCGTCCGGGACAGATTTCTACGAGCAGTACTTC
TRBV7-2	NA	TRBJ1-3	NA	CASSLGVGGNTIYF	TGTGCCAGCAGCCTCGGGGTGGGGGGAAACACCATATATTTT
TRBV4-1	NA	TRBJ1-2	NA	CASSQELGHLNYGYTF	TGCGCCAGCAGCCAAGAACTGGGACACCTGAACTATGGCTACACCTTC
TRBV29-1	NA	TRBJ1-2	NA	CSVDFQEVDYGYTF	TGCAGCGTTGATTTTCAGGAGGTCGACTATGGCTACACCTTC
TRBV7-2	TRBD2	TRBJ2-1	NA	CASSPYRGEYNEQFF	TGTGCCAGCAGCCCCTATCGGGGGGAATACAATGAGCAGTTCTTC
TRBV28	NA	TRBJ1-5	NA	CASSPVRQPQHF	TGTGCCAGCAGTCCCGTACGGCAGCCCCAGCATTTT
TRBV20-1	NA	TRBJ2-7	NA	CSASSRGWEGVEQYF	TGCAGTGCTAGTTCTCGGGGGTGGGAAGGAGTCGAGCAGTACTTC
TRBV19	TRBD1	TRBJ2-5	once	CASSNRGQETQYF	TGTGCCAGTAGTAACAGGGGGCAAGAGACCCAGTACTTC
TRBV25-1	NA	TRBJ2-7	NA	CATGGQNYEQYF	TGTGCAACGGGGGGACAAAACTACGAGCAGTACTTC
TRBV6-5	NA	TRBJ2-2	NA	CASSPLGETSGELFF	TGTGCCAGCAGCCCACTCGGAGAGACTTCCGGGGAGCTGTTTTTT
TRBV12-3/TRBV12-4	NA	TRBJ2-5	NA	CASSFPVLETQYF	TGTGCCAGCAGTTTTCCGGTATTAGAGACCCAGTACTTC
TRBV19	TRBD1	TRBJ1-1	NA	CASSPWDSPHHTEAFF	TGTGCCAGTAGCCCCTGGGACAGCCCACATCACACTGAAGCTTTCTTT
TRBV3-1/TRBV3-2	NA	TRBJ2-1	NA	CASSQELDYNEQFF	TGTGCCAGCAGCCAAGAACTAGATTACAATGAGCAGTTCTTC
TRBV12-3/TRBV12-4	TRBD1	TRBJ2-7	NA	CASSRDRGYEQYF	TGTGCCAGCAGCCGGGACAGGGGCTACGAGCAGTACTTC
TRBV11-2	NA	TRBJ2-1	NA	CASSLYYSDIVEQFF	TGTGCCAGCAGCCTATATTATAGCGATATAGTTGAGCAGTTCTTC
TRBV25-1	TRBD2	TRBJ2-7	NA	CASRGGLRYEQYF	TGTGCCAGCCGGGGGGGACTACGCTACGAGCAGTACTTC
TRBV4-1	TRBD1	TRBJ1-1	NA	CASSRTGDTEAFF	TGCGCCAGCAGCCGAACAGGGGACACTGAAGCTTTCTTT
TRBV6-5	TRBD2	TRBJ2-7	NA	CASQRGEASYEQYF	TGTGCCAGTCAGCGGGGCGAGGCTTCCTACGAGCAGTACTTC
TRBV6-2/TRBV6-3	TRBD1	TRBJ1-2	NA	CASSFTIRDRVNYGYTF	TGTGCCAGCAGTTTCACGATCCGGGACAGGGTTAACTATGGCTACACCTTC
TRBV12-3/TRBV12-4	NA	TRBJ2-7	NA	CASGNRPSYEQYF	TGTGCCAGCGGAAACAGGCCATCCTACGAGCAGTACTTC
TRBV11-2	NA	TRBJ2-1	once	CASSSPILEDEQFF	TGTGCCAGCAGCTCACCTATTTTAGAGGATGAGCAGTTCTTC
TRBV4-1	NA	TRBJ1-2	NA	CASSQGRPATGNYGYTF	TGCGCCAGCAGCCAAGGTCGTCCCGCTACAGGGAACTATGGCTACACCTTC
TRBV7-3	TRBD2	TRBJ2-3	NA	CASSLASGTDTQYF	TGTGCCAGCAGCTTGGCTAGCGGGACAGATACGCAGTATTTT
TRBV30	NA	TRBJ1-4	few	CACGRVANEKLFF	TGTGCCTGTGGTCGGGTAGCTAATGAAAAACTGTTTTTT